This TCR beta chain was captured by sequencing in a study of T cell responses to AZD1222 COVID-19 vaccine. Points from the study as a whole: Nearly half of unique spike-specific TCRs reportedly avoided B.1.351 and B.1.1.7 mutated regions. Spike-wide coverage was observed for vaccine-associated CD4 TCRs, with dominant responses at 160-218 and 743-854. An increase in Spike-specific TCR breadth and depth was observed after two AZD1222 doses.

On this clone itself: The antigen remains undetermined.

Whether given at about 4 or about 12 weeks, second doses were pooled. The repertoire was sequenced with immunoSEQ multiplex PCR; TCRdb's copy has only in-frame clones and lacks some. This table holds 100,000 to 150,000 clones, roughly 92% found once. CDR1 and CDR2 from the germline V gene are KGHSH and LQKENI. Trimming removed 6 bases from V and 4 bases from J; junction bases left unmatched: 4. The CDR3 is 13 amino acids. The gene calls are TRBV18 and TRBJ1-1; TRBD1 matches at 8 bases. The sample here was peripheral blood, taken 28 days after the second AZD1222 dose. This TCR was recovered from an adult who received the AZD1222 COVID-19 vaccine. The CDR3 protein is CASSRTGGTEAFF. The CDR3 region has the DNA TGTGCCAGCTCGCGTACAGGGGGCACTGAAGCTTTCTTT. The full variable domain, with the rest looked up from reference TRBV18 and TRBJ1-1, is NAGVMQNPRHLVRRRGQEARLRCSPMKGHSHVYWYRQLPEEGLKFMVYLQKENIIDESGMPKERFSAEFPKEGPSILRIQQVVRGDSAAYFCASSRTGGTEAFFGQGTRLTVV.